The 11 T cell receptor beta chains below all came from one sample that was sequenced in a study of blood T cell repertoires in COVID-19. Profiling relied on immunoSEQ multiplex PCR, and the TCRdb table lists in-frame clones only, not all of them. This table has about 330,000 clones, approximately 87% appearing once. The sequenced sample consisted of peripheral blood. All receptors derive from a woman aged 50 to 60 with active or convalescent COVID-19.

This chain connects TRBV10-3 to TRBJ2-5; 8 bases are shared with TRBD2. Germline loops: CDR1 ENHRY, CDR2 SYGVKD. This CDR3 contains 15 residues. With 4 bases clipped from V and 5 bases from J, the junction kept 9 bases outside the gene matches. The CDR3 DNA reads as TGTGCCATCAGTGGAAAAGCGGGAGTCGGTGAGACCCAGTACTTC. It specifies CAISGKAGVGETQYF.

The CDR3 DNA sequence: TGTGCCAGCAGTAGGGACACAGCACAAGAGACCCAGTACTTC. Encoded protein: CASSRDTAQETQYF. The chain combines TRBV7-2 with TRBJ2-5; D possibly corresponds to TRBD1 (6 bases). The ends were cut back, 6 bases at V and 2 bases at J, with 13 bases in the middle. Germline V CDR1 and CDR2: SGHTA, FQGNSA. The CDR3 spans 14 residues.

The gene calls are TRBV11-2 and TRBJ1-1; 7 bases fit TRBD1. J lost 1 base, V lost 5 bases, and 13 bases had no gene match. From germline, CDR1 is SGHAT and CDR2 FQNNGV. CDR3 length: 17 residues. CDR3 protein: CASSHGHYRGQNTEAFF. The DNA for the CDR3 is TGTGCCAGCAGCCATGGACATTACAGGGGACAGAACACTGAAGCTTTCTTT.

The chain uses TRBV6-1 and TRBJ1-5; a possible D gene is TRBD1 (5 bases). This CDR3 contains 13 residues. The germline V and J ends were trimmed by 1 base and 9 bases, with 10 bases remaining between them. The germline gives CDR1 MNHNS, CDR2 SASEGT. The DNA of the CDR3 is TGTGCCAGCAGTGAAGGACCGGGGGGGCCCCAGCATTTT. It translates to CASSEGPGGPQHF.

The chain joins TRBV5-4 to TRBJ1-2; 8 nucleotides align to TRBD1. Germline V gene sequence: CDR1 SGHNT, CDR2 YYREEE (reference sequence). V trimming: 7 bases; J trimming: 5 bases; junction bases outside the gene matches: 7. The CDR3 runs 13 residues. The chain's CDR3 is CASAPQGAYGYTF. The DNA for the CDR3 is TGTGCCAGCGCCCCTCAGGGGGCGTATGGCTACACCTTC.

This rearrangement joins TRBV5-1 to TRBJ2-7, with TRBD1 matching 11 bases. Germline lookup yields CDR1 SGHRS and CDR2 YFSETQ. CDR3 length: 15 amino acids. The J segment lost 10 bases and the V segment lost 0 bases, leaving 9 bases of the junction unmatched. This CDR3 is CASSLDVGTGGKQYF. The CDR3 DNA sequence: TGCGCCAGCAGCTTGGATGTCGGGACAGGGGGTAAACAGTACTTC.

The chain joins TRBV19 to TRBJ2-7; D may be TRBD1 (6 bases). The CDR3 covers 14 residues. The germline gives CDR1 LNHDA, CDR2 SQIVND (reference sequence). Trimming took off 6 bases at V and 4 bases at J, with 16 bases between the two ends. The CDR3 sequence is CASRDSRNRYEQYF. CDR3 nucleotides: TGTGCCAGTAGGGACAGTAGAAACCGTTACGAGCAGTACTTC.

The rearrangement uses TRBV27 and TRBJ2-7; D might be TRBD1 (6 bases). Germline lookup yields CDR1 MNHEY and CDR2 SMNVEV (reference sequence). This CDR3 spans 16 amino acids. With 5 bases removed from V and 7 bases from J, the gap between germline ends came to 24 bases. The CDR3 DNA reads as TGTGCCAGCAGTAACAGGGATTTAGTAGTTGGGAAGGAGCAGTACTTC. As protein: CASSNRDLVVGKEQYF.

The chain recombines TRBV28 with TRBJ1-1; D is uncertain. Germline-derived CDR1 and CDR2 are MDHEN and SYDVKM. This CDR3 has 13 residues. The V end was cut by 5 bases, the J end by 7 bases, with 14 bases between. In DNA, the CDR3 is TGTGCCAGCAGTCCACGGACGGAGGATGAAGCTTTCTTT. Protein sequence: CASSPRTEDEAFF.

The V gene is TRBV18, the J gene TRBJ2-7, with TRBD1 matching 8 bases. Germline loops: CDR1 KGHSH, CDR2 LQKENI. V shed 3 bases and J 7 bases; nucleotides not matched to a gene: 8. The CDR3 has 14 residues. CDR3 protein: CASSPVPGQVEQYF. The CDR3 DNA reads TGTGCCAGCTCACCCGTCCCGGGACAGGTTGAGCAGTACTTC.

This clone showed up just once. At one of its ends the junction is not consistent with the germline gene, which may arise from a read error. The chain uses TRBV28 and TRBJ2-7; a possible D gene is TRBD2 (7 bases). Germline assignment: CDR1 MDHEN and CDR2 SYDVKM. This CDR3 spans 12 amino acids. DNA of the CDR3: TGTGCCAGCAGTTTATTGGGGGCCGCGGGGGACTTC. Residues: CASSLLGAAGDF.